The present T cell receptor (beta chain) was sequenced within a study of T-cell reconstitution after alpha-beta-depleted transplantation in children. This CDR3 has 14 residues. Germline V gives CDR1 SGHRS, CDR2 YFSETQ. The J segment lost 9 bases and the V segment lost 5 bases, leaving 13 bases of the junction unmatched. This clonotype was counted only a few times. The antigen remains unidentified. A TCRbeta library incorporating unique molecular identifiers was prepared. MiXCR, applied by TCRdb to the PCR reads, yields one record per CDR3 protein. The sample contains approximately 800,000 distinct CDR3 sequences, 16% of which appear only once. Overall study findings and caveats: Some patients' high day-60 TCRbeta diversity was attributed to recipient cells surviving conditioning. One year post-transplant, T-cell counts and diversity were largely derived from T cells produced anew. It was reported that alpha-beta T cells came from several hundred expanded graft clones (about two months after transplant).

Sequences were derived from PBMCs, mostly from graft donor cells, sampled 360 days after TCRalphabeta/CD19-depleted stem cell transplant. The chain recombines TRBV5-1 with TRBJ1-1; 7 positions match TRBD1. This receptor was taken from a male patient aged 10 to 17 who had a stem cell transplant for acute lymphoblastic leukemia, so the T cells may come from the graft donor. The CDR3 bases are TGCGCCAGCAGGGAGGGACAGCCAGGCCTACAAGCTTTCTTT. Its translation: CASREGQPGLQAFF. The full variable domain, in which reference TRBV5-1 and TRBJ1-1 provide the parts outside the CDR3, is KAGVTQTPRYLIKTRGQQVTLSCSPISGHRSVSWYQQTPGQGLQFLFEYFSETQRNKGNFPGRFSGRQFSNSRSEMNVSTLELGDSALYLCASREGQPGLQAFFGQGTRLTVV.